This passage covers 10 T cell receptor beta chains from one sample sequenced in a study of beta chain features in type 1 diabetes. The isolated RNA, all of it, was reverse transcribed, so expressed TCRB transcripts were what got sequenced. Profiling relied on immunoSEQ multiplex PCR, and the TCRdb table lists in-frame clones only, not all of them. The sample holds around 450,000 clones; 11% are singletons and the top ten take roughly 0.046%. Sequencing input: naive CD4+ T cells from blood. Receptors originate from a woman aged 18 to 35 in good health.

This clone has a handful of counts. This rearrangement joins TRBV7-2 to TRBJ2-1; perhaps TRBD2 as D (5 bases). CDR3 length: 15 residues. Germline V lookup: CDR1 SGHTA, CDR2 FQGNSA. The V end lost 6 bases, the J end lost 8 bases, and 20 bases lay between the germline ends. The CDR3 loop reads CASRKTGSKHDEQFF. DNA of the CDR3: TGTGCCAGCAGGAAGACTGGGAGTAAGCACGATGAGCAGTTCTTC.

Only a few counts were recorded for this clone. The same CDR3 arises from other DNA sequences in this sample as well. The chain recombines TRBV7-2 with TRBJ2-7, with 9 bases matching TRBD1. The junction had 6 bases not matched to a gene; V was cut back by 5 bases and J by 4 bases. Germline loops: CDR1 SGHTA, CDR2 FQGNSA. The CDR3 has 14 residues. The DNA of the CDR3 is TGTGCCAGCAGCCTGGGACAGGGTGCGTACGAGCAGTACTTC. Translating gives CASSLGQGAYEQYF.

The CDR3 spells CSVRQGGNSPLHF. CDR3 in DNA: TGCAGCGTTAGACAGGGGGGCAATTCACCCCTCCACTTT. This chain connects TRBV29-1 to TRBJ1-6; 9 nucleotides match TRBD1. V lost 5 bases to trimming and J lost 7 bases; unmatched junction nucleotides: 3. Germline lookup yields CDR1 SQVTM and CDR2 ANQGSEA. CDR3 length: 13 amino acids.

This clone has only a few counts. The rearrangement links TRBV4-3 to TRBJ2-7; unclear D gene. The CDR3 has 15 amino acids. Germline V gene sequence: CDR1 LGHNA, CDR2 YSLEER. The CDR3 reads CASSQDLNGRALQVV. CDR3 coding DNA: TGCGCCAGCAGCCAAGACCTGAATGGGCGTGCCCTGCAAGTCGTC.

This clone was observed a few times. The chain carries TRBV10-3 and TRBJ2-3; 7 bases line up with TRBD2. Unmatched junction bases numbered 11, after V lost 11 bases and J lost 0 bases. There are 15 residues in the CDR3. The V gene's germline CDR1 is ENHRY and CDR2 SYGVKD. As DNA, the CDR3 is TGTGCCCTCTCCCCCCGGGAGGCTAGCACAGATACGCAGTATTTT. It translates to CALSPREASTDTQYF.

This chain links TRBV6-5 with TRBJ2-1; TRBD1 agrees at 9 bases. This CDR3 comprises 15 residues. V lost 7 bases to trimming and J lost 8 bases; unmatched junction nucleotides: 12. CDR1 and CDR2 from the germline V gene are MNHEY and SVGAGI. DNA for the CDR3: TGTGCCAGCACCCAAGTCGGGACAGGGCTTTATGAGCAGTTCTTC. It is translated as CASTQVGTGLYEQFF.

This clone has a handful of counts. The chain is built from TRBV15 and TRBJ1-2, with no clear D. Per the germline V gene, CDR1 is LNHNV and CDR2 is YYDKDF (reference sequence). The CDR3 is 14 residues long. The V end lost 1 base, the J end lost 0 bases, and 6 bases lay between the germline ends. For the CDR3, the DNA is TGTGCCACCAGCAGAGTCGGGGCTAACTATGGCTACACCTTC. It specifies CATSRVGANYGYTF.

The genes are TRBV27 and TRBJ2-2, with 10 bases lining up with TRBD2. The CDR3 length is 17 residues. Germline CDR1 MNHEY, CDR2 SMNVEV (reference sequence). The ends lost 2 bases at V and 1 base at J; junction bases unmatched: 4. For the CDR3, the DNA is TGTGCCAGCAGTTTAGGACTAGCGGTGATGAACACCGGGGAGCTGTTTTTT. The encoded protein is CASSLGLAVMNTGELFF.

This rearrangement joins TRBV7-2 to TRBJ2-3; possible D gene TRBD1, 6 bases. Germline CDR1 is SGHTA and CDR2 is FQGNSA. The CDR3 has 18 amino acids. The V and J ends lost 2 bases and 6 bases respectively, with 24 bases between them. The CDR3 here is CASSLRGAETGRKDTQYF. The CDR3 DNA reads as TGTGCCAGCAGCTTACGAGGGGCCGAGACAGGCAGGAAGGATACGCAGTATTTT. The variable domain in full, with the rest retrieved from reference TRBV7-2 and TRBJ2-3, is GAGVSQSPSNKVTEKGKDVELRCDPISGHTALYWYRQSLGQGLEFLIYFQGNSAPDKSGLPSDRFSAERTGGSVSTLTIQRTQQEDSAVYLCASSLRGAETGRKDTQYFGPGTRLTVL.

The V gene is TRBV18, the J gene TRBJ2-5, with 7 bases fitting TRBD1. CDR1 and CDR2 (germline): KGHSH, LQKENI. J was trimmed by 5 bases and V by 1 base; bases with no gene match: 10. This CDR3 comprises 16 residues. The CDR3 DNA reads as TGTGCCAGCTCACCACTACCCAAGGGGGCAAGGGAGACCCAGTACTTC. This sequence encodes CASSPLPKGARETQYF.